This entry concerns a single T cell receptor (beta chain). Antigen unknown. This sample was included in a study of OX40 agonist ivuxolimab in advanced cancers. Study-level findings and limits: Patients with a partial response at 0.1-3.0 mg/kg had among the lowest clonal expansion. In general, CD8+ T cells held more expanded clones than CD4+ did, on average.

Trimming took off 8 bases at V and 6 bases at J, with 14 bases between the two ends. This CDR3 has 13 amino acids. Per germline, CDR1 MNHNY and CDR2 SVGAGI (reference sequence). Profiled with immunoSEQ multiplex PCR; TCRdb holds only in-frame clones, not every one. The sample holds 13,000 to 15,000 clones, around 77% seen once. Sequenced here: CD4+ or CD8+ T cells sorted from blood, sampled in a trial of the OX40 agonist ivuxolimab. The chain is built from TRBV6-6 and TRBJ1-5; tentative D call: TRBD1 (5 bases). The receptor was isolated from an adult with an advanced solid tumor such as melanoma, head and neck, liver or kidney cancer. The CDR3, as DNA: TGTGCCAGCGCTTCGGGGCTAGGTCAGCCCCAGCATTTT. It encodes CASASGLGQPQHF.